The 13 T cell receptor beta chains reported below all come from one sample, sequenced in a study of blood T cell repertoires in COVID-19. Clones were sequenced by immunoSEQ multiplex PCR, and TCRdb holds only the in-frame ones, with some missing. The table has some 300,000 clones, about 88% seen once; the top ten hold 10% to 15%. Sequenced material: peripheral blood. Every receptor here comes from a woman in her 70s with COVID-19, enrolled during active disease.

The rearrangement joins TRBV7-2 to TRBJ1-4, with D possibly TRBD1 on 5 matching bases. Per the germline V gene, CDR1 is SGHTA and CDR2 is FQGNSA. CDR3 length equals 13 residues. V lost 3 bases and J lost 8, with 10 bases in between. The CDR3 region is CASSFGHLEKLFF. The DNA of the CDR3 is TGTGCCAGCAGCTTTGGACACCTGGAAAAACTGTTTTTT.

The chain has TRBV30 and TRBJ2-7; 8 bases line up with TRBD1. There are 12 residues in the CDR3. Losses at the gene ends were 5 bases for V and 5 bases for J; bases not matched to a gene: 5. The germline CDR1 and CDR2 sequences are GTSNPN and SVGIG (reference sequence). CDR3 DNA: TGTGCCTGGTCTAGCAGGGGGCACGAGCAGTACTTC. Amino acid sequence: CAWSSRGHEQYF. The entire variable domain, with the rest obtained from reference TRBV30 and TRBJ2-7, is as follows: SQTIHQWPATLVQPVGSPLSLECTVEGTSNPNLYWYRQAAGRGLQLLFYSVGIGQISSEVPQNLSASRPQDRQFILSSKKLLLSDSGFYLCAWSSRGHEQYFGPGTRLTVT.

The rearrangement links TRBV19 to TRBJ1-5; TRBD1 is a possible D gene (5 bases). The CDR3 loop spans 14 amino acids. Per the germline V gene, CDR1 is LNHDA and CDR2 is SQIVND (reference sequence). With 7 bases removed from V and 2 bases from J, the gap between germline ends came to 12 bases. The CDR3 nucleotides are TGTGCCAGTACTCCGGACAAGGGCAATCAGCCCCAGCATTTT. This gives the protein CASTPDKGNQPQHF.

The rearrangement joins TRBV5-1 to TRBJ1-2; 7 positions match TRBD1. Germline values: CDR1 SGHRS, CDR2 YFSETQ. The V segment lost 7 bases and the J segment 4 bases; nucleotides outside the gene matches: 4. The CDR3 is 12 residues long. CDR3 DNA: TGCGCCAGCCCGACAGGGATCTATGGCTACACCTTC. Translated: CASPTGIYGYTF.

V gene TRBV9 combines with J gene TRBJ2-5, with TRBD2 identical over 8 bases. The J segment lost 0 bases and the V segment lost 3 bases, leaving 4 bases of the junction unmatched. Germline CDR1 is SGDLS and CDR2 is YYNGEE. There are 15 residues in the CDR3. Written as DNA, the CDR3 is TGTGCCAGCAGCGCGGGAGGGGCGGACCAAGAGACCCAGTACTTC. Amino acid sequence: CASSAGGADQETQYF.

This chain connects TRBV24-1 to TRBJ2-1, with 7 bases that match TRBD1. The CDR3 covers 13 residues. V gave up 8 bases and J gave up 7 bases; unmatched junction bases: 7. Germline CDR1 is KGHDR and CDR2 is SFDVKD. This CDR3 is CATTDRSENEQFF. The CDR3 DNA reads TGTGCCACCACGGACAGGTCCGAAAATGAGCAGTTCTTC.

The V and J genes are TRBV5-1 and TRBJ1-1, with 7 bases identical to TRBD1. With V trimmed by 6 bases and J by 0 bases, 8 bases remained unmatched. Germline V CDR1 and CDR2: SGHRS, YFSETQ. The CDR3 totals 15 residues. The DNA of the CDR3 is TGCGCCAGCATCGCCGGGACAGCCTTGAACACTGAAGCTTTCTTT. Translating it yields CASIAGTALNTEAFF.

This clone came up a few times. The chain links TRBV30 to TRBJ1-4; no reliable D call. The V end was cut by 0 bases, the J end by 6 bases, with 11 bases between. CDR3 length equals 14 residues. From germline, CDR1 is GTSNPN and CDR2 SVGIG (reference sequence). For the CDR3, the DNA is TGTGCCTGGAGTGTCGCGGGCAGCTATGAAAAACTGTTTTTT. This sequence encodes CAWSVAGSYEKLFF.

The genes are TRBV19 and TRBJ1-1; 8 nucleotides match TRBD1. The CDR3 extends over 16 amino acids. V gave up 7 bases and J gave up 0 bases; unmatched junction bases: 10. CDR1 and CDR2 (germline): LNHDA, SQIVND (reference sequence). The DNA for the CDR3 is TGTGCCAGTACCCCTGGGGCAGGGGGCTTGAACACTGAAGCTTTCTTT. Protein product: CASTPGAGGLNTEAFF.

This chain uses TRBV28 with TRBJ1-5; D gene uncertain. In germline, CDR1 is MDHEN, CDR2 SYDVKM. The CDR3 is made up of 15 amino acids. Deletions cut 10 bases from V and 2 bases from J, with 18 bases between. The CDR3 loop reads CATRATGGGNQPQHF. Here the CDR3 DNA reads TGTGCCACTAGAGCCACGGGCGGGGGCAATCAGCCCCAGCATTTT.

The chain links TRBV7-3 to TRBJ2-1; 11 positions match TRBD2. This CDR3 comprises 16 residues. Trimming removed 5 bases from V and 0 bases from J; junction bases left unmatched: 3. Germline V gene data show CDR1 as SGHTA and CDR2 as FQGTGA. The CDR3 DNA is TGTGCCAGCAGCCCTAGCGGGGGGAGCTCCTACAATGAGCAGTTCTTC. This gives the protein CASSPSGGSSYNEQFF.

Concerning this clone itself: One junction end does not reproduce the germline sequence, and a read error may be involved. The chain uses TRBV28 and TRBJ2-7, with 10 bases lining up with TRBD2. There are 15 residues in the CDR3. CDR1 is MDHEN and CDR2 is SYDVKM in the germline V gene. This chain's CDR3 is CASNQSGGASHEQYF. The CDR3 nucleotides read TGTGCCAGCAATCAAAGCGGGGGGGCCTCCCACGAGCAGTACTTC.

J is TRBJ2-1 and V is TRBV19; 7 bases match TRBD1. Germline CDR1 reads LNHDA; CDR2 reads SQIVND (reference sequence). This CDR3 comprises 15 residues. Unmatched junction bases numbered 9, after V lost 6 bases and J lost 4 bases. In DNA, the CDR3 is TGTGCCAGTAGCCGGTTTACAGGGGTGTACAATGAGCAGTTCTTC. This codes for CASSRFTGVYNEQFF.